The 5 T cell receptor beta chains in this list originate from one sample, sequenced in a study of CD8 T cells in Susac syndrome. The RNA input was about 0.5 to 1 ug, and it was reverse transcribed with random hexamers. TCRdb reprocessed the immunoSEQ multiplex PCR reads via MiXCR and lists one record per CDR3 protein. The sample holds about 400,000 distinct CDR3 sequences, about 85% seen once. Sequenced input: CD8+ T cells from PBMCs. These receptors all stem from a human donor with multiple sclerosis.

This sequence joins TRBV6-1 and TRBJ1-5, with TRBD1 identical over 8 bases. The V segment lost 7 bases and the J segment 5 bases; nucleotides outside the gene matches: 10. CDR3 size: 15 residues. The germline V gene has CDR1 MNHNS and CDR2 SASEGT. The CDR3 coding sequence is TGTGCCAGCATTGATCAAGGACAGGGACATCAGCCCCAGCATTTT. The encoded protein is CASIDQGQGHQPQHF.

The chain's CDR3 is CASSQNGLAGLSYEQYF. Here the CDR3 DNA reads TGTGCCAGCAGCCAAAACGGACTAGCGGGGCTCTCCTACGAGCAGTACTTC. This sequence joins TRBV7-9 and TRBJ2-7; 12 bases map to TRBD2. The CDR3 loop spans 17 amino acids. V trimming: 5 bases; J trimming: 0 bases; junction bases outside the gene matches: 8. In germline, CDR1 is SEHNR, CDR2 FQNEAQ (reference sequence).

The chain recombines TRBV5-4 with TRBJ1-1; D is possibly TRBD1 (5 bases). This CDR3 spans 11 amino acids. From germline, CDR1 is SGHNT and CDR2 YYREEE (reference sequence). The germline V and J ends were trimmed by 2 bases and 8 bases, with 7 bases remaining between them. The CDR3 DNA sequence: TGTGCCAGCAGCTTCTCAGGGGAAGCTTTCTTT. Protein sequence: CASSFSGEAFF.

This sequence joins TRBV20-1 and TRBJ1-1; TRBD1 matches 7 bases. The V and J ends lost 6 bases and 0 bases, in that order; junction bases with no gene match: 10. The CDR3 consists of 15 residues. The germline V gene has CDR1 DFQATT and CDR2 SNEGSKA (reference sequence). Here the CDR3 DNA reads TGCAGTGCGAGCCGGGACAGTACTATGAACACTGAAGCTTTCTTT. Amino acid sequence: CSASRDSTMNTEAFF.

V gene TRBV7-9 combines with J gene TRBJ2-1, with D possibly TRBD1 on 6 matching bases. V was shortened by 6 bases and J by 6 bases, with 12 bases between the two germline ends. This CDR3 spans 13 amino acids. Germline assignment: CDR1 SEHNR and CDR2 FQNEAQ (reference sequence). Here the CDR3 reads CASSYLGGNEQFF. The CDR3 nucleotides read TGTGCCAGCAGTTACCTAGGGGGCAATGAGCAGTTCTTC.